Included here is one TCR beta chain sequence, with context. The antigen is unknown. These data come from a study of beta chain features in type 1 diabetes. cDNA synthesis used the whole RNA isolate, giving expressed TCRB sequences. This table comes from immunoSEQ multiplex PCR, and its TCRdb copy is limited to in-frame clones, with some not included. Among 810,000 or so clones listed, under 20% were seen once. Regarding the study as a whole: Significant though moderate, a shortening of TCRB CDR3s appeared in all four CD4+ subsets of Type 1 diabetes patients.

The germline V gene has CDR1 MNHNS and CDR2 SASEGT. V shed 5 bases and J shed 7 bases, with 20 bases lying between them. CDR3 length equals 15 residues. The origin of this receptor is a woman aged 18-29 years in good health. The material sequenced was naive CD4+ T cells from blood. J is TRBJ1-1 and V is TRBV6-1; possibly TRBD1 for D (5 bases). The CDR3, as DNA: TGTGCCAGCAGTAAACAGGTGTCAAGACATAGTGAAGCTTTCTTT. Translated, it gives CASSKQVSRHSEAFF.